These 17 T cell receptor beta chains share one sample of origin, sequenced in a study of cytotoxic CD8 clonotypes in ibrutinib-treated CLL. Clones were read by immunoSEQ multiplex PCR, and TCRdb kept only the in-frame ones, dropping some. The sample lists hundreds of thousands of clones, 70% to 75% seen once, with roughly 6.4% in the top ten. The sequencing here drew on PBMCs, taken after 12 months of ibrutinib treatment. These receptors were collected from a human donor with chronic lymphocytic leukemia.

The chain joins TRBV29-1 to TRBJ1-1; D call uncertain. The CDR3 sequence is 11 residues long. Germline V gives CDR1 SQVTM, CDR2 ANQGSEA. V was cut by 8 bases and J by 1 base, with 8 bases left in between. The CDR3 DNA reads TGCAGCTCCCTGAGGAACACTGAAGCTTTCTTT. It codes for CSSLRNTEAFF.

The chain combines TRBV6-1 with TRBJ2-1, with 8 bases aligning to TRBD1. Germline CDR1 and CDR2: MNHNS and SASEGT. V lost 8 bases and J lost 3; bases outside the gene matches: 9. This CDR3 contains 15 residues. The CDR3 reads CASRFGTGIYNEQFF. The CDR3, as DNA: TGTGCCAGCCGATTCGGGACAGGAATCTACAATGAGCAGTTCTTC.

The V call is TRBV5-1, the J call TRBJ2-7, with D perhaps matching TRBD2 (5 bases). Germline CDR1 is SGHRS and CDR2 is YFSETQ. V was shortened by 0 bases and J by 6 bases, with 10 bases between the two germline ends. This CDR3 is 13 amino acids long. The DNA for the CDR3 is TGCGCCAGCAGCTTGGAGAGGGCGTCCGAGCAGTACTTC. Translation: CASSLERASEQYF.

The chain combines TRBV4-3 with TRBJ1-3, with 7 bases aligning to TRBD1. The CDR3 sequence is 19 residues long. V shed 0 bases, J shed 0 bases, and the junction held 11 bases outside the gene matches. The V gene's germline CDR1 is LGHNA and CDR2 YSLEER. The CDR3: CASSQDIRDRVSSGNTIYF. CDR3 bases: TGCGCCAGCAGCCAAGACATTCGAGACAGGGTGAGCTCTGGAAACACCATATATTTT.

In DNA, the CDR3 is TGTGCCAGCAGTTTCCCTCTGGGCACCGGGGAGCTGTTTTTT. As protein: CASSFPLGTGELFF. V usage is TRBV28 and J usage is TRBJ2-2; D unclear. The length of the CDR3 is 14 residues. Germline values: CDR1 MDHEN, CDR2 SYDVKM. V lost 3 bases and J lost 4, with 9 bases in between.

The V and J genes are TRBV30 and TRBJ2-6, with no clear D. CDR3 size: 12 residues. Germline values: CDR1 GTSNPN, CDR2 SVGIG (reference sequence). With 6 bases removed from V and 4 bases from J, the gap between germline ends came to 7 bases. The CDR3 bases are TGTGCCTGTCTTTCCGGGGCCAACGTCCTGACTTTC. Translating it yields CACLSGANVLTF.

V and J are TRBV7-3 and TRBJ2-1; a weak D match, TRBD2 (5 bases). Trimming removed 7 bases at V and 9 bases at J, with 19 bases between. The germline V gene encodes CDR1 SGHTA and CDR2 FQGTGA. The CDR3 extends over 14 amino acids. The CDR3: CASTLTSDSAEQFF. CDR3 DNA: TGTGCCAGCACCCTAACGTCGGACTCGGCTGAGCAGTTCTTC.

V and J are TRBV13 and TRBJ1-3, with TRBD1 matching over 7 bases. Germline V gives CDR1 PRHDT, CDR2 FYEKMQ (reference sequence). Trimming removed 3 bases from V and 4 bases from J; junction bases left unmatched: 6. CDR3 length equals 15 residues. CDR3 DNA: TGTGCCAGCAGCTTTCCGACAGGGATCGGAAACACCATATATTTT. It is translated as CASSFPTGIGNTIYF.

The CDR3 region is CASSSGHKFTEKLFF. CDR3 bases: TGTGCCAGCAGTTCTGGTCACAAGTTTACTGAAAAACTGTTTTTT. The rearrangement joins TRBV28 to TRBJ1-4; D unresolved. CDR1 and CDR2 from the germline V gene are MDHEN and SYDVKM. V was trimmed by 4 bases and J by 7 bases, leaving 16 bases between them. This CDR3 comprises 15 residues.

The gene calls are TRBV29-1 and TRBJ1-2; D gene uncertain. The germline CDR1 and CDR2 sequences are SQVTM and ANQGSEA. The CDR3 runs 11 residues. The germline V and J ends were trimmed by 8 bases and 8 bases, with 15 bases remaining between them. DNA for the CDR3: TGCAGCTTAAGCCTCCTGGACGGCTACACCTTC. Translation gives CSLSLLDGYTF.

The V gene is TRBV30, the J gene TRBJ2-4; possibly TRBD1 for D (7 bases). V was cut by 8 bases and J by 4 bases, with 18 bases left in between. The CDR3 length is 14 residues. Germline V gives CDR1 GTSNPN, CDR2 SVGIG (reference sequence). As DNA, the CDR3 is TGTGCCGCCCAGCCCAGGGGGAGGAAAAACATTCAGTACTTC. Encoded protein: CAAQPRGRKNIQYF.

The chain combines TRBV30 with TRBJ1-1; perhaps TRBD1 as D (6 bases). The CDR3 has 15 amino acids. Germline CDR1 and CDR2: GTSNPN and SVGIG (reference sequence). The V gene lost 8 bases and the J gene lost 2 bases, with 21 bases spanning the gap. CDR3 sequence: CAGTSFRGLNTEAFF. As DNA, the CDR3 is TGTGCCGGCACATCCTTCCGGGGGCTAAACACTGAAGCTTTCTTT.

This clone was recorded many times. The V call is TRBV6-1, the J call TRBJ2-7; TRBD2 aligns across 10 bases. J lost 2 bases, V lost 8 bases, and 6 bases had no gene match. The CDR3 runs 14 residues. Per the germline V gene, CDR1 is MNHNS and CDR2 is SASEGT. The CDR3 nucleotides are TGTGCCAGCGAGAAGCGGGGGGGAACCTACGAGCAGTACTTC. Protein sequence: CASEKRGGTYEQYF.

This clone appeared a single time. DNA of the CDR3: TGTGCCAGCAGTTTTAGATATAACACTGAAGCTTTCTTT. Translated, it gives CASSFRYNTEAFF. This chain joins TRBV28 and TRBJ1-1; D call uncertain. The CDR3 consists of 13 residues. The V end lost 3 bases, the J end lost 2 bases, and 7 bases lay between the germline ends. Germline values: CDR1 MDHEN, CDR2 SYDVKM.

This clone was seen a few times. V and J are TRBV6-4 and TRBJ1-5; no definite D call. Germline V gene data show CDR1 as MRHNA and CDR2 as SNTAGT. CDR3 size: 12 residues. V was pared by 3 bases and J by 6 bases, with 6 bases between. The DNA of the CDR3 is TGTGCCAGCAGTGAGACGGTTCAGCCCCAGCATTTT. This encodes CASSETVQPQHF.

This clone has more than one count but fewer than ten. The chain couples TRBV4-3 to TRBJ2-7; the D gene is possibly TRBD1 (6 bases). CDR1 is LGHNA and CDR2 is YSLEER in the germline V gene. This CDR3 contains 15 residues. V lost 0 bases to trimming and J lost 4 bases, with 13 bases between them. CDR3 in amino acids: CASSQEKGVKYEQYF. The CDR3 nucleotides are TGCGCCAGCAGCCAAGAAAAGGGGGTGAAGTACGAGCAGTACTTC.

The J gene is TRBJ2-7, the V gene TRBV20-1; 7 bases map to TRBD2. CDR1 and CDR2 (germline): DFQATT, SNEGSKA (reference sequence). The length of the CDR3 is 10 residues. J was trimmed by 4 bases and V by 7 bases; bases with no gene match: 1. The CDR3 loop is CSGGSYEQYF. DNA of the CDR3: TGCAGTGGCGGGAGTTACGAGCAGTACTTC.